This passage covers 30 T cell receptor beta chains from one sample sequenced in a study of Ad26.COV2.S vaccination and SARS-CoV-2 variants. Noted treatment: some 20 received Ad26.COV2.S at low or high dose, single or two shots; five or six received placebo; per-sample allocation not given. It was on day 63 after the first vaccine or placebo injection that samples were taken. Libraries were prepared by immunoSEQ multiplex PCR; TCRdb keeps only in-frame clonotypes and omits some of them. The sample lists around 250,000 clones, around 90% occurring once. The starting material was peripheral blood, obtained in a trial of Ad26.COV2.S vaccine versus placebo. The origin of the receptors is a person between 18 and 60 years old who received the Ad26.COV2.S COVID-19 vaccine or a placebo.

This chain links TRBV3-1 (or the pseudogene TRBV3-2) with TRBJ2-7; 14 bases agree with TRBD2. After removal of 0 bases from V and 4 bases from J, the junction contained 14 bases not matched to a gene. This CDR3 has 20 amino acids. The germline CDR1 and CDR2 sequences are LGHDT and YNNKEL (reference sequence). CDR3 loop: CASSQDRTGLAGGHGYEQYF. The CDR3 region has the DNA TGTGCCAGCAGCCAAGATAGGACTGGACTAGCGGGGGGCCACGGGTACGAGCAGTACTTC.

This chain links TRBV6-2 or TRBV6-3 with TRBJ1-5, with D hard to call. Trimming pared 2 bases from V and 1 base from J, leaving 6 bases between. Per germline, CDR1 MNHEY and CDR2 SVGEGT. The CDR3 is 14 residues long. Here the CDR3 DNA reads TGTGCCAGCAGTTACGGATTGAGCAATCAGCCCCAGCATTTT. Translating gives CASSYGLSNQPQHF.

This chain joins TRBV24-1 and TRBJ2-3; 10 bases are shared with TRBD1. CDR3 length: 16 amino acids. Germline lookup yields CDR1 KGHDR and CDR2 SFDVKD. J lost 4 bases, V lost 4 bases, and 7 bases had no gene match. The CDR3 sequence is CATSETGQGRADTQYF. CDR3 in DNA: TGTGCCACCAGTGAAACGGGACAGGGGCGGGCAGATACGCAGTATTTT.

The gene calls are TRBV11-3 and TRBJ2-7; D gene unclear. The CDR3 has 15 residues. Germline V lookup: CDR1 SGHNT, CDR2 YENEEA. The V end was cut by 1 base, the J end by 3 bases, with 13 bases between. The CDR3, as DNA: TGTGCCAGCAGCTTAGCCAGACGTAGATTCTACGAGCAGTACGTC. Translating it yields CASSLARRRFYEQYV.

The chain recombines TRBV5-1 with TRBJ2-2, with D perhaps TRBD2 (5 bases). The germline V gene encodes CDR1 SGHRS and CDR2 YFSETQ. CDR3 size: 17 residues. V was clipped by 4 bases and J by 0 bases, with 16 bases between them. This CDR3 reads CASSPMWTGSNTGELFF. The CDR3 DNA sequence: TGCGCCAGCAGCCCGATGTGGACGGGATCGAACACCGGGGAGCTGTTTTTT.

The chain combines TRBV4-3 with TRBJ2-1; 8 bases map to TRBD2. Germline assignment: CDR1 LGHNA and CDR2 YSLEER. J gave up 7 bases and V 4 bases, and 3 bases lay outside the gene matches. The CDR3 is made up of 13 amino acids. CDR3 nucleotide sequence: TGCGCCAGCAGCCGCGAGCGGGGGAATGAGCAGTTCTTC. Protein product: CASSRERGNEQFF.

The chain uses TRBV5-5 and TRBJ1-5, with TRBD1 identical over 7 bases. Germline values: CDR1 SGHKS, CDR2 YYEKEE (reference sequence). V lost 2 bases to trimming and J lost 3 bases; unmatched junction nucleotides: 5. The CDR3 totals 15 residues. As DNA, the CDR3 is TGTGCCAGCAGCTTACAGGGGTTGAACAATCAGCCCCAGCATTTT. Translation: CASSLQGLNNQPQHF.

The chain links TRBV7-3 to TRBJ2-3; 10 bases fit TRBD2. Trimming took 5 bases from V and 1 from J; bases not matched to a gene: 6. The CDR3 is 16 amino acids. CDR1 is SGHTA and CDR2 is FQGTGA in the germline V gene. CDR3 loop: CASSTTLAGGTDTQYF. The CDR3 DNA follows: TGTGCCAGCAGCACCACCCTAGCGGGAGGCACAGATACGCAGTATTTT.

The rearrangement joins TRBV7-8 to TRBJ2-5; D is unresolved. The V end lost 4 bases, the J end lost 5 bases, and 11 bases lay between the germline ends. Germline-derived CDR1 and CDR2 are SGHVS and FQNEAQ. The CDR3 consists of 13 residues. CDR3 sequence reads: CASSSFLGETQYF. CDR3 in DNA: TGTGCCAGCAGCTCATTTTTAGGGGAGACCCAGTACTTC.

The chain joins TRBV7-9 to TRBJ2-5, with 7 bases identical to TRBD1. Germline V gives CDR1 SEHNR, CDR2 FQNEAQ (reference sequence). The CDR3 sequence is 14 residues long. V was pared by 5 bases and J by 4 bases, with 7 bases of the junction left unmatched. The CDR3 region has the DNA TGTGCCAGCAGCGCCGGGACAGTCGGAGAGACCCAGTACTTC. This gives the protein CASSAGTVGETQYF.

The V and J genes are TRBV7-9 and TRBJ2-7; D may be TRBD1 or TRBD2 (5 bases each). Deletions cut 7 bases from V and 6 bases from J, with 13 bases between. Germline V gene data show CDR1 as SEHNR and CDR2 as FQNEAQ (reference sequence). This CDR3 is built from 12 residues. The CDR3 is CASMGVRSEQYV. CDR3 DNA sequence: TGTGCCAGCATGGGGGTGAGGAGCGAGCAGTACGTC.

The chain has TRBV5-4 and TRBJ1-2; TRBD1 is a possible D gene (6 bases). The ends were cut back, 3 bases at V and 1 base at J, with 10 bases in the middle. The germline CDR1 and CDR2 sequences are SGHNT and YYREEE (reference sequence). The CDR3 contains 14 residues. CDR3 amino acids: CASSSGQLNYGYTF. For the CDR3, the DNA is TGTGCCAGCAGCTCGGGACAACTTAACTATGGCTACACCTTC.

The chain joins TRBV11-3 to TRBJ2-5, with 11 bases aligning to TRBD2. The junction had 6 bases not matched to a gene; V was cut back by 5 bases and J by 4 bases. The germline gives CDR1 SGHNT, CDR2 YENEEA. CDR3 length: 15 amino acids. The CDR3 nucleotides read TGTGCCAGCAGCCCGAGTGGACTAGCGGGAGAGACCCAGTACTTC. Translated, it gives CASSPSGLAGETQYF.

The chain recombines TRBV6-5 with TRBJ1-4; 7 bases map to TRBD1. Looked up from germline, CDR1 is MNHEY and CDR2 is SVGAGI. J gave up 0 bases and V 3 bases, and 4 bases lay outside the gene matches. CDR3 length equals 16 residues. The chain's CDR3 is CASSYTGQATNEKLFF. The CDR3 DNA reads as TGTGCCAGCAGTTATACCGGACAGGCAACTAATGAAAAACTGTTTTTT.

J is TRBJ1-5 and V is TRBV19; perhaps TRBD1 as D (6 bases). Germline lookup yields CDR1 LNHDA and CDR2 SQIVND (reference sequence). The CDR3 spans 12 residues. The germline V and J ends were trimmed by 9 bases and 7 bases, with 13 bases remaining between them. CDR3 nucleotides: TGTGCCAGCTCAAGGGGGGCCCAGCCCCAGCATTTT. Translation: CASSRGAQPQHF.

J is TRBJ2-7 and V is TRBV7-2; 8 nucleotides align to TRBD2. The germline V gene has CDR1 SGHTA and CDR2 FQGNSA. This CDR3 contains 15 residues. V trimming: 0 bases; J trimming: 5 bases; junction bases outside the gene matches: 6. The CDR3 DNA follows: TGTGCCAGCAGCTTAGCGCGGTTCGGGGGGGACGAGCAGTACTTC. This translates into CASSLARFGGDEQYF.

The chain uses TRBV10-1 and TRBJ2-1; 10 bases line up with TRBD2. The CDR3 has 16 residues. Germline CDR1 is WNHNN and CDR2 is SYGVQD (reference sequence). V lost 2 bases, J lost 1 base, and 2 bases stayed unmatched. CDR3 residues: CASSERGLASYNEQFF. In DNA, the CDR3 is TGCGCCAGCAGTGAGAGGGGACTAGCGTCCTACAATGAGCAGTTCTTC.

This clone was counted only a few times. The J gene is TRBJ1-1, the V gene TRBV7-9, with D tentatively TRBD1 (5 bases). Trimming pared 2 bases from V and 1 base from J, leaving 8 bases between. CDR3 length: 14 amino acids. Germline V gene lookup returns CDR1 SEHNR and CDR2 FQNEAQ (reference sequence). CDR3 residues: CASSLSGWNTEAFF. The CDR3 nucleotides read TGTGCCAGCAGCTTATCAGGGTGGAACACTGAAGCTTTCTTT.

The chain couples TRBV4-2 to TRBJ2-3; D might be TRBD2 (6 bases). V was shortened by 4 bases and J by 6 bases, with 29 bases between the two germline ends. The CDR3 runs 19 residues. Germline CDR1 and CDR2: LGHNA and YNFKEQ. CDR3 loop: CASSPKLVGEDLRRDTQYF. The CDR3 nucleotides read TGTGCCAGCAGCCCAAAACTAGTCGGGGAGGACCTTCGCAGGGATACGCAGTATTTT.

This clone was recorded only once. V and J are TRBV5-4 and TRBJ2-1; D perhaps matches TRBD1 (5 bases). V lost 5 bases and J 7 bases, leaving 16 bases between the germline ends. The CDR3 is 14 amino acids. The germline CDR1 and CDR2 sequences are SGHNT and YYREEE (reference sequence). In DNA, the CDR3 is TGTGCCAGCAGGGAGCAGGAAAGGGGAAATGAGCAGTTCTTC. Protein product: CASREQERGNEQFF.

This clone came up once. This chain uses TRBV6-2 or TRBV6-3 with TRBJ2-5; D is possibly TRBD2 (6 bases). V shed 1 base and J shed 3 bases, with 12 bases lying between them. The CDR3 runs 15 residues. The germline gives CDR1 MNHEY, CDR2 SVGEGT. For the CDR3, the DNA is TGTGCCAGCAGTTACTGGGGCGCGGGGAAAGAGACCCAGTACTTC. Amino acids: CASSYWGAGKETQYF.

The CDR3: CAIAEGGTGELFF. CDR3 in DNA: TGTGCCATCGCAGAGGGGGGCACCGGGGAGCTGTTTTTT. The chain has TRBV10-3 and TRBJ2-2; perhaps D is TRBD1 or TRBD2 (6 bases each). This CDR3 spans 13 amino acids. V was pared by 8 bases and J by 4 bases, with 11 bases between. In germline, CDR1 is ENHRY, CDR2 SYGVKD.

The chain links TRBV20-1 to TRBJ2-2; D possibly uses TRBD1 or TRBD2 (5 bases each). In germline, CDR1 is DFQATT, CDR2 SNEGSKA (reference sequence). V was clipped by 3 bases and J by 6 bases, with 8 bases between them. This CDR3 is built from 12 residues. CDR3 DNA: TGCAGTGCTAGTTGGGGACCCGGGGAGCTGTTTTTT. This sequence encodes CSASWGPGELFF.

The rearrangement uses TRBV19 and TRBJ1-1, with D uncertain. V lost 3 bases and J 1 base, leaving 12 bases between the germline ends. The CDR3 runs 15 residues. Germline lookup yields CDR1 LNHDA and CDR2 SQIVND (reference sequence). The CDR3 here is CASSIRPSENTEAFF. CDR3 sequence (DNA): TGTGCCAGTAGTATTCGACCCTCAGAGAACACTGAAGCTTTCTTT.

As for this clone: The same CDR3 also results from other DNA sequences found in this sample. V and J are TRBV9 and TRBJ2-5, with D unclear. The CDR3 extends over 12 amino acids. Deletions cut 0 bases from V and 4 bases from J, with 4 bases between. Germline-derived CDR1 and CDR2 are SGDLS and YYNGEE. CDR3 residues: CASSVGGETQYF. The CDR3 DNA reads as TGTGCCAGCAGCGTAGGGGGAGAGACCCAGTACTTC.

CDR3 residues: CASSQGARLQPQHF. The CDR3 nucleotides read TGTGCCAGCAGTCAGGGGGCGCGTCTCCAGCCCCAGCATTTT. This rearrangement joins TRBV2 to TRBJ1-5; 8 bases line up with TRBD1. Trimming removed 5 bases from V and 7 bases from J; junction bases left unmatched: 7. The CDR3 is 14 residues long. The germline V gene has CDR1 SNHLY and CDR2 FYNNEI.

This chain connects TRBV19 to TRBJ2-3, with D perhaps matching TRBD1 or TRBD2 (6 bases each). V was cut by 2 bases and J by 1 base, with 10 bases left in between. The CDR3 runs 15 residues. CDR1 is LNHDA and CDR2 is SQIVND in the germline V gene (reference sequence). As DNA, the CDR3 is TGTGCCAGTAGTATAAGGGGGGACCGCACAGATACGCAGTATTTT. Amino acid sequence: CASSIRGDRTDTQYF.

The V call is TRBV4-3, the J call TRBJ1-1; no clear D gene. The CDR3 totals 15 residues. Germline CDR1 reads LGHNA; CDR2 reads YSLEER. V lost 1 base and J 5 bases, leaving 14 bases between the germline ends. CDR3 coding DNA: TGCGCCAGCAGCCAAGGGGTGGCGGGTACTACTGAAGCTTTCTTT. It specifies CASSQGVAGTTEAFF.

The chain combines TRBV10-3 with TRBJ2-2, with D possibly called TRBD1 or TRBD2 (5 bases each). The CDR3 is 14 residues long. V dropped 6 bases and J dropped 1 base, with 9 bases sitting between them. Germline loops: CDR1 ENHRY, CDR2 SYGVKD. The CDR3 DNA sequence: TGTGCCATCAGCGGGACGGGGAACACCGGGGAGCTGTTTTTT. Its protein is CAISGTGNTGELFF.

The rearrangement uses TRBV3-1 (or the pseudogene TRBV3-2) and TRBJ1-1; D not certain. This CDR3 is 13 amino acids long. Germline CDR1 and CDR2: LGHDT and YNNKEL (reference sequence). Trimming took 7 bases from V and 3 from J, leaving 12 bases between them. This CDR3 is CASMPRADTEAFF. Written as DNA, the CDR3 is TGTGCCAGCATGCCGCGCGCGGACACTGAAGCTTTCTTT.